The present T cell receptor (beta chain) was sequenced within a study of blood T cell repertoires in COVID-19. The CDR3 is made up of 15 amino acids. Germline CDR1 and CDR2: LGHNT and FRNRAP. The junction had 6 bases not matched to a gene; V was cut back by 5 bases and J by 5 bases. Assay: immunoSEQ multiplex PCR; the TCRdb copy retains only in-frame clones and omits some. The table has more than 30,000 clones, almost 90% seen once; the top ten hold under 2%. The sequencing input was peripheral blood. The chain combines TRBV12-5 with TRBJ2-2; TRBD2 matches at 9 bases. This clonotype was obtained from a man between 60 and 70 years old with active COVID-19. The chain's CDR3 is CASGRAGGRTGELFF. The CDR3, as DNA: TGTGCTAGTGGTCGAGCGGGGGGCAGGACCGGGGAGCTGTTTTTT.